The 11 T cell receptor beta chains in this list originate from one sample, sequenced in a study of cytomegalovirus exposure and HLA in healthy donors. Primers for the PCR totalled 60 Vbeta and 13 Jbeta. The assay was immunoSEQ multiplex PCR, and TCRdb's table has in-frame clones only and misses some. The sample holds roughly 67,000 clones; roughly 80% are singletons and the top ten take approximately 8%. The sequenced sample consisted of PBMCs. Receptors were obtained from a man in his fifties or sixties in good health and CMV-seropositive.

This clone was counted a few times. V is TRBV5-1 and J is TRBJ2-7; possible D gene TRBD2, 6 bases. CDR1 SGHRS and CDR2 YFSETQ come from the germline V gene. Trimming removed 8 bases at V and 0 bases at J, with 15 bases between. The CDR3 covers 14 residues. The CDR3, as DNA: TGCGCCAGGAAAAACTGGGGGGTCTCCTACGAGCAGTACTTC. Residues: CARKNWGVSYEQYF.

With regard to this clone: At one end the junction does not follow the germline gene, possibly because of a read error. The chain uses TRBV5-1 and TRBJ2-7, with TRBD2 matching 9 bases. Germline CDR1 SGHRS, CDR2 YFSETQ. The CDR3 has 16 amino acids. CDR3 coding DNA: TGCGCCAGCGGCTTGGCCGAGACTAGCGGCCGAGCAGAGCAGTACTTC. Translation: CASGLAETSGRAEQYF.

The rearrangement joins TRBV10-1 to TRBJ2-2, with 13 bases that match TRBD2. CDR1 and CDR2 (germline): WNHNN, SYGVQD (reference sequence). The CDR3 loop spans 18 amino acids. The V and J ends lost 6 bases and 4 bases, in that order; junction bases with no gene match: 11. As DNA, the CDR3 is TGCGCCAGCAGCCGAGGACTAGCGGGAGATGTTAGCACCGGGGAGCTGTTTTTT. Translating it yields CASSRGLAGDVSTGELFF.

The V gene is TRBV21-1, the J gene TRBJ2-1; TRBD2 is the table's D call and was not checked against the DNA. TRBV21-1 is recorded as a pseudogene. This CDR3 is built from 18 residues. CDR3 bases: TGTGCCAGCAGCAAGATGAGACTAGCGGTACGCTCCTACAATGAGCAGTTCTTC. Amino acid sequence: CASSKMRLAVRSYNEQFF.

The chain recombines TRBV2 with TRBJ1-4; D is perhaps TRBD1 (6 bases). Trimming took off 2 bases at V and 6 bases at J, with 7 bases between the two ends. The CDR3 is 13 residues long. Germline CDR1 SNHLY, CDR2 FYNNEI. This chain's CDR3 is CASSETGYEKLFF. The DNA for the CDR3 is TGTGCCAGCAGTGAAACAGGGTATGAAAAACTGTTTTTT.

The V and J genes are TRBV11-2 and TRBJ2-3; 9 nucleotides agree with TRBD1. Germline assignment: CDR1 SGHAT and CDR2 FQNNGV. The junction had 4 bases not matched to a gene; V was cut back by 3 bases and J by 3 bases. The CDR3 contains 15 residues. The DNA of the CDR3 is TGTGCCAGCAGCTTGGACAGGGGAGGGACAGATACGCAGTATTTT. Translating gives CASSLDRGGTDTQYF.

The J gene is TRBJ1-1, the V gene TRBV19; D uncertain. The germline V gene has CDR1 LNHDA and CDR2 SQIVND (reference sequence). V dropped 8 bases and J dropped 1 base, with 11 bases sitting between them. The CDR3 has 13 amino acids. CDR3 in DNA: TGTGCCAGTTATTCAGGTGGGAACACTGAAGCTTTCTTT. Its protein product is CASYSGGNTEAFF.

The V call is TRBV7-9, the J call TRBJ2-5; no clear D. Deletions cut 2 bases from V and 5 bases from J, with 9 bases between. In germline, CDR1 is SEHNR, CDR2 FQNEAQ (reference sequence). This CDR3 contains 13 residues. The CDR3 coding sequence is TGTGCCAGCAGCTTATCCTGGGCGGAGACCCAGTACTTC. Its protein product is CASSLSWAETQYF.

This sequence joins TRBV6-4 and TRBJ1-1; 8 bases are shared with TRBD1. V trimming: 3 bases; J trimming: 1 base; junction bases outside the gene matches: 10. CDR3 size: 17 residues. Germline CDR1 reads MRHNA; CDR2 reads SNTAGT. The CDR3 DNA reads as TGTGCCAGCAGTGATCCCCCTCGGACAGGGAGGAACACTGAAGCTTTCTTT. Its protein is CASSDPPRTGRNTEAFF.

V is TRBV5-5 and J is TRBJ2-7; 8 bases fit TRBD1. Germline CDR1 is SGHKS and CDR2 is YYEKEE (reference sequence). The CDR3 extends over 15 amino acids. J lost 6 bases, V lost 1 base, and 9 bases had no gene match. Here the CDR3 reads CASSLQTGAGLEQYF. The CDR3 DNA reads TGTGCCAGCAGCTTGCAGACAGGGGCGGGACTCGAGCAGTACTTC.

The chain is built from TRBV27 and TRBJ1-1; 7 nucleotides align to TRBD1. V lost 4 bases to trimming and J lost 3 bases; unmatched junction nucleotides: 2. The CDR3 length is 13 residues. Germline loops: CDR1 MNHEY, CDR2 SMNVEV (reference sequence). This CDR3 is CASSYRGHTEAFF. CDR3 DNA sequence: TGTGCCAGCAGTTACAGGGGCCACACTGAAGCTTTCTTT.